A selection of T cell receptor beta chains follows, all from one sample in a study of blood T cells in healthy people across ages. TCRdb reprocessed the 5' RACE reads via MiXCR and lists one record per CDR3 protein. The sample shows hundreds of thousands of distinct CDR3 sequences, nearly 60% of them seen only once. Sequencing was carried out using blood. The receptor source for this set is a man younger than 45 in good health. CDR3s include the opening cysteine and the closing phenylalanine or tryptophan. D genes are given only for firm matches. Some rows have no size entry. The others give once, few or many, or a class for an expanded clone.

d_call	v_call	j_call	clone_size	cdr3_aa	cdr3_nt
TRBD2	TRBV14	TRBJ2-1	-	CASSPPLAGAIYEQFF	TGTGCCAGCAGCCCTCCTCTAGCGGGAGCCATTTATGAGCAGTTCTTC
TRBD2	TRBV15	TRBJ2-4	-	CATSIGLAGDEQYF	TGTGCCACCAGCATAGGGCTAGCGGGAGATGAGCAGTACTTC
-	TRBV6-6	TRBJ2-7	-	CASSARPSNLDYEQYF	TGTGCCAGCAGCGCCCGCCCCTCGAATCTTGACTACGAGCAGTACTTC
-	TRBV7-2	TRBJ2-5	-	CASSSRWGRETQYF	TGTGCCAGCAGCTCTCGTTGGGGTAGGGAGACCCAGTACTTC
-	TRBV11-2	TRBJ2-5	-	CASSQLGTQETQYF	TGTGCCAGCAGCCAGCTGGGGACTCAAGAGACCCAGTACTTC
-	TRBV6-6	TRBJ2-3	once	CASSYPGYQPTSDTQYF	TGTGCCAGCAGTTACCCCGGGTACCAGCCGACTAGTGATACGCAGTATTTT
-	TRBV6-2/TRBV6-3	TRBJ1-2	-	CASSPPGTRRYGYTF	TGTGCCAGCAGCCCCCCGGGGACACGACGTTATGGCTACACCTTC
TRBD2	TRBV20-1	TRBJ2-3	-	CSAKYGKGGTDTQYF	TGCAGTGCCAAATACGGGAAGGGAGGGACAGATACGCAGTATTTT
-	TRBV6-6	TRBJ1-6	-	CASSPSGSYNSPLHF	TGTGCCAGCAGTCCTTCGGGGTCCTATAATTCACCCCTCCACTTT
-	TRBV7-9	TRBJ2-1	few	CASSFRANNEQFF	TGTGCCAGCAGCTTCCGAGCAAATAATGAGCAGTTCTTC
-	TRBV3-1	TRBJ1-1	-	CASSPGWAGDTEAFF	TGTGCCAGCAGCCCAGGTTGGGCAGGCGACACTGAAGCTTTCTTT